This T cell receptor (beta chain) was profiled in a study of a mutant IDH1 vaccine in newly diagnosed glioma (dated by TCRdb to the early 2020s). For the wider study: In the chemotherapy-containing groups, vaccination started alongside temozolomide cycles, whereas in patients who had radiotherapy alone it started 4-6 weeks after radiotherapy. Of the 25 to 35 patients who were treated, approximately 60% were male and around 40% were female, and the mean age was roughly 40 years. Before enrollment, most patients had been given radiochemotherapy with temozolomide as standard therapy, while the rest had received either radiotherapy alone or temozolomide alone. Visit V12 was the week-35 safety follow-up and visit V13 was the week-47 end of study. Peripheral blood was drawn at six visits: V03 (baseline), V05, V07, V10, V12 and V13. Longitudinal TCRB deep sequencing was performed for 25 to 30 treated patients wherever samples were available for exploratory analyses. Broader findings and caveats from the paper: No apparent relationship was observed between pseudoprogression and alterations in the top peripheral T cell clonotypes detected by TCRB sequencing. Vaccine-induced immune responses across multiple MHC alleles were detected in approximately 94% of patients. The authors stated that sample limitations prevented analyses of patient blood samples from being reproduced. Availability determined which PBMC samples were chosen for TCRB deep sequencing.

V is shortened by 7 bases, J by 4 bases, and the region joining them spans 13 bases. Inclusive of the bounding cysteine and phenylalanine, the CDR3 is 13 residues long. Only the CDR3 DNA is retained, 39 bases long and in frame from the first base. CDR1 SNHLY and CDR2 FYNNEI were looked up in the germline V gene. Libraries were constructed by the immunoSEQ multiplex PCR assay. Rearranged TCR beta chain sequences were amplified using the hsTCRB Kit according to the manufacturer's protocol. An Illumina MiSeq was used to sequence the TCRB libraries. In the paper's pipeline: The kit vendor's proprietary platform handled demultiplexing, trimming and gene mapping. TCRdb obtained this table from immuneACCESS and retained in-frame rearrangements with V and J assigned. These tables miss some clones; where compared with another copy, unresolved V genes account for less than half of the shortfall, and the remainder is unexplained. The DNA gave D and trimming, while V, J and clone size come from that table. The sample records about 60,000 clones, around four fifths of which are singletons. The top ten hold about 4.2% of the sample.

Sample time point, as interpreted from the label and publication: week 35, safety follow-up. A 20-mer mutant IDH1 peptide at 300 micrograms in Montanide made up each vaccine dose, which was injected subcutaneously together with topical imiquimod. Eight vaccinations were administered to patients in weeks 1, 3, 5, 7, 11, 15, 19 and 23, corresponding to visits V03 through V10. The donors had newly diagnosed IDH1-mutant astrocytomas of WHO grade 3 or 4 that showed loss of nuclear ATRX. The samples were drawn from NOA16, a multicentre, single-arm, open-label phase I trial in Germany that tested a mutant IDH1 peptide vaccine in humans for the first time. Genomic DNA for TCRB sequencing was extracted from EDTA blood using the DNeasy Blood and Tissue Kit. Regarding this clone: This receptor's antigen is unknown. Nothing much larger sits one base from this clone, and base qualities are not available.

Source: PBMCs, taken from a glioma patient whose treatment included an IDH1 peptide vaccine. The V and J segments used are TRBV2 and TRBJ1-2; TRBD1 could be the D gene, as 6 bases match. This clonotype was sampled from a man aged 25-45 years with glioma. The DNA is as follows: TGTGCCAGCACTAGGGGGATCGGCTATGGCTACACCTTC. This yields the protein CASTRGIGYGYTF.